The clone carrying this T cell receptor beta chain came up many times. Its antigen is unidentified. Active moderate-to-severe ophthalmopathy, Clinical Activity Score at least 3, NOSPECS at least 4, under 3 months' duration. Using 10 ml of fresh peripheral blood, PBMCs were prepared. The TCR beta CDR3 regions underwent amplification using RNA transcripts as the source. First-round RT-PCR of the TCR CDR3 relied on the HTBI primer set. TCRdb independently ran MiXCR on the multiplex PCR reads; one entry per CDR3 protein. Of 300,000 to 400,000 distinct CDR3 sequences in the sample, 14% are singletons; the top ten hold roughly a fifth. From germline, CDR1 is DFQATT and CDR2 SNEGSKA (reference sequence). CDR3 length equals 13 residues. The data originate from a study of T cells in Graves' hyperthyroidism and ophthalmopathy. Study-level background: The authors collected peripheral blood at initial diagnosis, before any treatment.

Study results and limitations: Among thyroid clonotypes expanded above 0.001, most also appeared in blood.

This chain joins TRBV20-1 and TRBJ1-2, with TRBD1 as a possible D gene (6 bases). The sequence was collected from a woman aged 25 to 39 with Graves' ophthalmopathy. Material for sequencing was blood. The CDR3 coding sequence is TGCAGCGTGGACAGCCCGAGTGCTAAGGGCTACACCTTC. It codes for CSVDSPSAKGYTF.